These 12 T cell receptor beta chains came from one sample sequenced in a study of somatic mutations in cytotoxic T cells in rheumatoid arthritis (TCRdb year 2017). The library was produced with the immunoSEQ multiplex PCR assay. TCRdb took this table from immuneACCESS and kept in-frame rearrangements with V and J called. Such tables lack part of the clones; where checked against another copy, unresolved V genes explain under half of the gap, and the rest is unexplained. This sample lists 12,000 to 15,000 clones; just over 90% were detected once. The ten largest account for about a sixth of the sample. The sequenced material came from CD4+ T cells sorted from blood. Every receptor here comes from a man between 65 and 85 years old with rheumatoid arthritis.

The DNA of the CDR3 is TGTGCCAGCATGTATAGACAGGGCGGCGGGGAGCTGTTTTTT. This translates into CASMYRQGGGELFF. The chain is built from TRBV28 and TRBJ2-2; 7 bases are a match to TRBD1. CDR3 length equals 14 residues. V lost 7 bases, J lost 7 bases, and 9 bases stayed unmatched. CDR1 and CDR2 (germline): MDHEN, SYDVKM.

J is TRBJ1-2 and V is TRBV6-5, with 9 bases that match TRBD1. V lost 0 bases to trimming and J lost 8 bases; unmatched junction nucleotides: 4. This CDR3 contains 14 residues. Germline CDR1 and CDR2: MNHEY and SVGAGI. CDR3 protein: CASSYSTGGGGYTF. The CDR3, as DNA: TGTGCCAGCAGTTACTCGACAGGGGGAGGAGGCTACACCTTC.

The chain uses TRBV27 and TRBJ1-1; maybe TRBD1 (5 bases). Germline values: CDR1 MNHEY, CDR2 SMNVEV (reference sequence). The CDR3 consists of 17 residues. The V end was cut by 0 bases, the J end by 3 bases, with 17 bases between. CDR3 bases: TGTGCCAGCAGTTTATCGCGGTCCGCAGGGAGGGACACTGAAGCTTTCTTT. Translation: CASSLSRSAGRDTEAFF.

J is TRBJ2-7 and V is TRBV6-5, with 8 nucleotides matching TRBD1. Germline V lookup: CDR1 MNHEY, CDR2 SVGAGI. The V and J ends lost 6 bases and 2 bases, in that order; junction bases with no gene match: 6. CDR3 length: 14 amino acids. The CDR3, as DNA: TGTGCCAGCAGGGGGGAGACAGGGGCCTACGAGCAGTACTTC. Protein product: CASRGETGAYEQYF.

The J gene is TRBJ2-3, the V gene TRBV29-1, with 12 bases that match TRBD2. The CDR3 is made up of 16 amino acids. J lost 5 bases, V lost 6 bases, and 12 bases had no gene match. Germline-derived CDR1 and CDR2 are SQVTM and ANQGSEA. CDR3 protein: CSVRTGLAGLVDTQYF. CDR3 coding DNA: TGCAGCGTAAGAACAGGACTAGCGGGACTGGTAGATACGCAGTATTTT.

The chain uses TRBV6-5 and TRBJ1-1; 11 nucleotides agree with TRBD1. The CDR3 runs 13 residues. Trimming took 0 bases from V and 13 from J; bases not matched to a gene: 4. Germline values: CDR1 MNHEY, CDR2 SVGAGI. The CDR3 DNA follows: TGTGCCAGCAGTTACTCCTCGGGACAGGGGGTTTTCTTT. Translation gives CASSYSSGQGVFF.

The V and J genes are TRBV7-9 and TRBJ1-5, with D perhaps TRBD1 (6 bases). The germline V and J ends were trimmed by 5 bases and 7 bases, with 12 bases remaining between them. Germline CDR1 and CDR2: SEHNR and FQNEAQ (reference sequence). This CDR3 comprises 13 residues. The CDR3 DNA reads as TGTGCCAGCAGCCAAGGGGGAAAACAGCCCCAGCATTTT. The encoded protein is CASSQGGKQPQHF.

The chain recombines TRBV6-1 with TRBJ2-1; 7 nucleotides line up with TRBD2. The CDR3 is 15 amino acids. Germline CDR1 reads MNHNS; CDR2 reads SASEGT. Trimming took 10 bases from V and 5 from J; bases not matched to a gene: 14. This chain's CDR3 is CATRPGLAVNNEQFF. Written as DNA, the CDR3 is TGTGCCACCCGACCCGGGCTAGCGGTGAACAATGAGCAGTTCTTC.

The chain is built from TRBV6-5 and TRBJ2-7; possible D gene TRBD1, 6 bases. The V gene lost 4 bases and the J gene lost 6 bases, with 19 bases spanning the gap. CDR3 length: 15 amino acids. Germline lookup yields CDR1 MNHEY and CDR2 SVGAGI. The CDR3 nucleotides read TGTGCCAGCAGTTTGACAGGAGGACTCAGGGGCGAGCAGTACTTC. Its protein is CASSLTGGLRGEQYF.

The V gene is TRBV28, the J gene TRBJ2-3; 7 bases are shared with TRBD2. Germline assignment: CDR1 MDHEN and CDR2 SYDVKM. J was trimmed by 0 bases and V by 3 bases; bases with no gene match: 9. The CDR3 length is 17 residues. CDR3 protein: CASSLTSGAGSTDTQYF. The CDR3 coding sequence is TGTGCCAGCAGTTTGACCAGCGGGGCGGGGAGCACAGATACGCAGTATTTT.

The chain employs TRBV11-2 and TRBJ2-2; 7 bases map to TRBD1. Germline V gene data show CDR1 as SGHAT and CDR2 as FQNNGV. The CDR3 is made up of 14 amino acids. V trimming: 4 bases; J trimming: 7 bases; junction bases outside the gene matches: 6. CDR3 region: CASSSRTGGGELFF. DNA for the CDR3: TGTGCCAGCAGCTCGCGGACAGGCGGCGGGGAGCTGTTTTTT.

The chain combines TRBV28 with TRBJ2-1; 10 positions agree with TRBD2. The CDR3 loop spans 19 amino acids. The ends lost 5 bases at V and 6 bases at J; junction bases unmatched: 19. The germline V gene encodes CDR1 MDHEN and CDR2 SYDVKM. CDR3 nucleotides: TGTGCCAGCAGTCCCTATCTGCTAGCGGGGGCATTTATAGGCAATGAGCAGTTCTTC. Encoded protein: CASSPYLLAGAFIGNEQFF.